One sample yielded the 28 T cell receptor beta chains listed below, sequenced in a study of OX40 agonist ivuxolimab in advanced cancers. Repertoires were generated with immunoSEQ multiplex PCR, while TCRdb's copy carries only in-frame clones and drops some. The sample shows some 98,000 clones, about nine tenths of them seen only once. Sequencing used CD4+ or CD8+ T cells sorted from blood, obtained in a trial of the OX40 agonist ivuxolimab. Receptor source: an adult with an advanced solid tumor such as melanoma, head and neck, liver or kidney cancer.

This sequence joins TRBV25-1 and TRBJ2-7; D could derive from TRBD1 or TRBD2 (6 bases each). The CDR3 extends over 16 amino acids. Germline CDR1 and CDR2: MGHDK and SYGVNS. Between the trimmed V and J ends, which lost 4 bases and 6 bases, there was a span of 22 bases. The CDR3 protein is CASSAQGGIGFREQYF. The CDR3 DNA reads TGTGCCAGCAGTGCCCAAGGGGGGATAGGGTTCCGCGAGCAGTACTTC.

The rearrangement uses TRBV27 and TRBJ2-7; 9 nucleotides line up with TRBD1. The CDR3 is 13 amino acids. Germline values: CDR1 MNHEY, CDR2 SMNVEV (reference sequence). The V and J ends lost 7 bases and 2 bases, in that order; junction bases with no gene match: 3. CDR3: CASTRTGAYEQYF. The CDR3 region has the DNA TGTGCCAGCACGAGGACAGGGGCCTACGAGCAGTACTTC.

The chain recombines TRBV7-6 with TRBJ2-1; D not resolved. V shed 2 bases and J shed 10 bases, with 6 bases lying between them. This CDR3 contains 11 residues. Germline assignment: CDR1 SGHVS and CDR2 FNYEAQ. CDR3 sequence reads: CASSLSGEQFF. In DNA, the CDR3 is TGTGCCAGCAGCTTATCTGGGGAGCAGTTCTTC.

The rearrangement uses TRBV6-5 and TRBJ1-2, with D possibly TRBD1 on 5 matching bases. Between the trimmed V and J ends, which lost 6 bases and 0 bases, there was a span of 11 bases. Germline loops: CDR1 MNHEY, CDR2 SVGAGI. The CDR3 has 14 residues. CDR3 nucleotide sequence: TGTGCCAGCAGACAATTGACAGCTAACTATGGCTACACCTTC. Translation: CASRQLTANYGYTF.

This CDR3 is CASSPGMGQGTYNEQFF. DNA of the CDR3: TGTGCCAGCTCACCAGGGATGGGACAGGGGACCTACAATGAGCAGTTCTTC. The chain joins TRBV18 to TRBJ2-1; 10 bases line up with TRBD1. Germline CDR1 KGHSH, CDR2 LQKENI. Trimming cost V 2 bases and J 2 bases; bases outside gene matches: 6. The CDR3 is 17 residues long.

The chain carries TRBV30 and TRBJ1-1; D may be TRBD1 (5 bases). CDR3 length: 12 amino acids. Per the germline V gene, CDR1 is GTSNPN and CDR2 is SVGIG (reference sequence). The germline V and J ends were trimmed by 7 bases and 3 bases, with 12 bases remaining between them. This chain's CDR3 is CASWGWDTEAFF. CDR3 DNA: TGTGCCTCCTGGGGGTGGGACACTGAAGCTTTCTTT.

The rearrangement links TRBV6-5 to TRBJ1-2, with no clear D. The ends were cut back, 2 bases at V and 4 bases at J, with 5 bases in the middle. Germline V gives CDR1 MNHEY, CDR2 SVGAGI. There are 12 residues in the CDR3. CDR3 amino acids: CASSYRGYGYTF. The DNA of the CDR3 is TGTGCCAGCAGTTACCGGGGCTATGGCTACACCTTC.

The chain joins TRBV19 to TRBJ2-2, with unresolved D. V dropped 3 bases and J dropped 0 bases, with 11 bases sitting between them. CDR3 length equals 16 residues. Germline V lookup: CDR1 LNHDA, CDR2 SQIVND (reference sequence). This CDR3 is CASSIWASANTGELFF. As DNA, the CDR3 is TGTGCCAGTAGTATTTGGGCTTCCGCGAACACCGGGGAGCTGTTTTTT.

V usage is TRBV5-6 and J usage is TRBJ2-1; 10 nucleotides agree with TRBD1. The J segment lost 4 bases and the V segment lost 5 bases, leaving 6 bases of the junction unmatched. The germline gives CDR1 SGHDT, CDR2 YYEEEE. The CDR3 has 15 residues. CDR3 residues: CASRLTGGAYNEQFF. The CDR3 DNA follows: TGTGCCAGCAGATTGACAGGGGGCGCGTACAATGAGCAGTTCTTC.

The V gene is TRBV7-2, the J gene TRBJ1-3, with no clear D. CDR3 size: 14 residues. From germline, CDR1 is SGHTA and CDR2 FQGNSA. V was pared by 0 bases and J by 1 base, with 4 bases between. In DNA form, the CDR3 reads TGTGCCAGCAGCTTAGCCAGTTCTGGAAACACCATATATTTT. Translated: CASSLASSGNTIYF.

The chain has TRBV11-2 and TRBJ2-7; D may match TRBD1 or TRBD2 (6 bases each). The CDR3 contains 16 residues. Germline V gene data show CDR1 as SGHAT and CDR2 as FQNNGV. Trimming took off 5 bases at V and 2 bases at J, with 19 bases between the two ends. In nucleotides, the CDR3 is TGTGCCAGCAGCCCTCTCCGCAGAAGGGGGGCCTACGAGCAGTACTTC. This gives the protein CASSPLRRRGAYEQYF.

This chain joins TRBV5-1 and TRBJ1-2; TRBD1 matches at 7 bases. V lost 4 bases to trimming and J lost 0 bases; unmatched junction nucleotides: 9. CDR1 SGHRS and CDR2 YFSETQ come from the germline V gene. The CDR3 is made up of 16 amino acids. CDR3 protein: CASSEGQQLANYGYTF. CDR3 in DNA: TGCGCCAGCAGCGAGGGACAGCAATTAGCTAACTATGGCTACACCTTC.

The J gene is TRBJ2-1, the V gene TRBV19; TRBD2 matches at 8 bases. This CDR3 region has 17 residues. Germline V gene lookup returns CDR1 LNHDA and CDR2 SQIVND (reference sequence). Trimming at V came to 1 base and at J to 0 bases, leaving 5 bases not matched to a gene. The DNA for the CDR3 is TGTGCCAGTAGTATAGCGGGGGGGTCGTTCTCCTACAATGAGCAGTTCTTC. It encodes CASSIAGGSFSYNEQFF.

The sample holds one count of this clone. This rearrangement joins TRBV27 to TRBJ2-3; weak D call: TRBD1 (5 bases). The CDR3 covers 17 residues. Trimming took 2 bases from V and 2 from J, leaving 17 bases between them. Germline CDR1 reads MNHEY; CDR2 reads SMNVEV (reference sequence). The CDR3 nucleotides are TGTGCCAGCAGTTTAAGGAGTTTGGGGCCTTCCACAGATACGCAGTATTTT. Residues: CASSLRSLGPSTDTQYF.

The V gene is TRBV5-1, the J gene TRBJ2-5, with 8 positions matching TRBD2. Germline assignment: CDR1 SGHRS and CDR2 YFSETQ. The V and J ends lost 0 bases and 3 bases, in that order; junction bases with no gene match: 4. The CDR3 length is 15 residues. The CDR3 is CASSLGLAGEETQYF. The CDR3 coding sequence is TGCGCCAGCAGCTTGGGGCTAGCGGGCGAAGAGACCCAGTACTTC.

This chain links TRBV27 with TRBJ2-7; 7 bases align to TRBD1. CDR3 length: 14 residues. J lost 0 bases, V lost 4 bases, and 3 bases had no gene match. Germline V gene lookup returns CDR1 MNHEY and CDR2 SMNVEV (reference sequence). The CDR3 bases are TGTGCCAGCAGTTATCAGGGGGTCTCCTACGAGCAGTACTTC. Protein product: CASSYQGVSYEQYF.

The rearrangement joins TRBV27 to TRBJ2-7; D is undetermined. V was pared by 2 bases and J by 2 bases, with 19 bases between. The germline CDR1 and CDR2 sequences are MNHEY and SMNVEV (reference sequence). CDR3 length equals 17 residues. In DNA form, the CDR3 reads TGTGCCAGCAGTTTAGTATCCAGTTTGAGGCGAACCTACGAGCAGTACTTC. Translating gives CASSLVSSLRRTYEQYF.

The chain links TRBV6-6 to TRBJ1-4; 7 bases agree with TRBD1. CDR1 and CDR2 from the germline V gene are MNHNY and SVGAGI (reference sequence). The CDR3 loop spans 15 amino acids. V lost 8 bases to trimming and J lost 0 bases; unmatched junction nucleotides: 6. The CDR3 sequence: CASQSQGATNEKLFF. The DNA for the CDR3 is TGTGCCAGCCAATCCCAGGGGGCAACTAATGAAAAACTGTTTTTT.

This chain joins TRBV5-4 and TRBJ1-6, with 8 bases matching TRBD1. The CDR3 extends over 14 amino acids. V dropped 6 bases and J dropped 9; count of bases not matched to a gene: 8. Looked up from germline, CDR1 is SGHNT and CDR2 is YYREEE (reference sequence). The CDR3 region has the DNA TGTGCCAGCAACGGACAGGGTATTGCTTCACCCCTCCACTTT. Encoded protein: CASNGQGIASPLHF.

The rearrangement links TRBV11-3 to TRBJ2-7; 8 bases line up with TRBD1. Germline V CDR1 and CDR2: SGHNT, YENEEA. This CDR3 spans 13 amino acids. With V trimmed by 5 bases and J by 7 bases, 7 bases remained unmatched. The CDR3 DNA reads TGTGCCAGCAGCCGTATACAGGGGGTAGAGCAGTACTTC. It is translated as CASSRIQGVEQYF.

The J gene is TRBJ2-3, the V gene TRBV7-8, with TRBD1 identical over 7 bases. From germline, CDR1 is SGHVS and CDR2 FQNEAQ. This CDR3 spans 15 amino acids. The V segment lost 4 bases and the J segment 0 bases; nucleotides outside the gene matches: 4. The CDR3 DNA is TGTGCCAGCAGCTACAGGGGAAGGAGCACAGATACGCAGTATTTT. Residues: CASSYRGRSTDTQYF.

The genes are TRBV6-1 and TRBJ2-3, with D possibly matching TRBD2 (6 bases). Germline CDR1 reads MNHNS; CDR2 reads SASEGT. V was pared by 4 bases and J by 7 bases, with 15 bases between. This CDR3 comprises 14 residues. In DNA, the CDR3 is TGTGCCAGCAGTGCAGCGGGTCCGGGCCATACGCAGTATTTT. Amino acids: CASSAAGPGHTQYF.

This clone has a handful of counts. The rearrangement uses TRBV6-6 and TRBJ1-2; perhaps TRBD1 as D (6 bases). Looked up from germline, CDR1 is MNHNY and CDR2 is SVGAGI (reference sequence). Trimming removed 7 bases from V and 5 bases from J, with 17 bases in between. The CDR3 covers 14 residues. The CDR3 loop reads CASNSDQGFYGYTF. The CDR3 DNA is TGTGCCAGCAATTCAGATCAGGGGTTTTATGGCTACACCTTC.

The CDR3 is CASSPGRDSMNTEAFF. Here the CDR3 DNA reads TGTGCCAGCTCACCGGGACGGGACAGCATGAACACTGAAGCTTTCTTT. This chain links TRBV18 with TRBJ1-1, with 7 bases identical to TRBD1. The CDR3 consists of 16 residues. Losses at the gene ends were 3 bases for V and 0 bases for J; bases not matched to a gene: 7. Germline CDR1 KGHSH, CDR2 LQKENI. The full variable domain, in which reference TRBV18 and TRBJ1-1 provide the parts outside the CDR3, is NAGVMQNPRHLVRRRGQEARLRCSPMKGHSHVYWYRQLPEEGLKFMVYLQKENIIDESGMPKERFSAEFPKEGPSILRIQQVVRGDSAAYFCASSPGRDSMNTEAFFGQGTRLTVV.

This clone showed up just a few times. The chain employs TRBV7-2 and TRBJ2-7, with a tentative D call TRBD2 (6 bases). Germline values: CDR1 SGHTA, CDR2 FQGNSA. Trimming removed 5 bases from V and 0 bases from J, with 14 bases in between. The CDR3 totals 15 residues. DNA for the CDR3: TGTGCCAGCAGCCGTAGCGGTTCGAGCTCCTACGAGCAGTACTTC. It yields the protein CASSRSGSSSYEQYF.

V usage is TRBV2 and J usage is TRBJ2-1, with 7 bases fitting TRBD1. Germline CDR1 SNHLY, CDR2 FYNNEI. The ends lost 5 bases at V and 6 bases at J; junction bases unmatched: 13. This CDR3 spans 16 amino acids. The CDR3 is CASSKLRQGRGNEQFF. The CDR3 coding sequence is TGTGCCAGCAGTAAACTACGACAGGGTCGGGGCAATGAGCAGTTCTTC.

V gene TRBV5-1 combines with J gene TRBJ1-1, with no clear D. Germline CDR1 and CDR2: SGHRS and YFSETQ. CDR3 length equals 13 residues. With 4 bases removed from V and 2 bases from J, the gap between germline ends came to 9 bases. The CDR3 bases are TGCGCCAGCAGCCACCGGGAAAACACTGAAGCTTTCTTT. Translating gives CASSHRENTEAFF.

The J gene is TRBJ1-1, the V gene TRBV6-4, with D unresolved. The germline V and J ends were trimmed by 3 bases and 4 bases, with 9 bases remaining between them. The germline V gene encodes CDR1 MRHNA and CDR2 SNTAGT. This CDR3 region has 13 residues. The CDR3 DNA follows: TGTGCCAGCAGTGAGCTCGAAGGCACTGAAGCTTTCTTT. Its translation is CASSELEGTEAFF.